This T cell receptor (beta chain) was captured by sequencing in a study of blood T cell repertoires in COVID-19. From germline, CDR1 is LNHDA and CDR2 SQIVND (reference sequence). This CDR3 comprises 11 residues. With 6 bases removed from V and 8 bases from J, the gap between germline ends came to 10 bases. Data came from immunoSEQ multiplex PCR; TCRdb stores just in-frame clones and leaves some out. The data hold about 100,000 clones, with around nine tenths observed a single time. The TCR sequence derives from a man in his fifties with active or convalescent COVID-19. The rearrangement links TRBV19 to TRBJ1-2; no firm D call. The sequencing input was peripheral blood. CDR3 amino acids: CASRSVAGYTF. CDR3 bases: TGTGCCAGTAGGTCAGTGGCCGGCTACACCTTC.